The clone carrying this TCR beta chain has a count of ten or more. J was trimmed by 3 bases and V by 1 base; bases with no gene match: 4. Germline V gene lookup returns CDR1 LNHNV and CDR2 YYDKDF (reference sequence). This CDR3 is 16 amino acids long. The sample comes from a study of CD8 T cells in ankylosing spondylitis. TCRdb re-called the 5' RACE reads with MiXCR, one entry per CDR3 protein. The table lists fewer than 250,000 distinct CDR3 sequences, 8% to 11% of them singletons. The V gene is TRBV15, the J gene TRBJ2-1; 9 bases line up with TRBD2. The source of this sequence is a male donor with ankylosing spondylitis or in good health (not recorded which). Specimen: blood, either unsorted or a sorted T cell fraction (not recorded which). The CDR3 protein is CATSRATSGLYNEQFF. The CDR3 DNA follows: TGTGCCACCAGCAGAGCAACTAGCGGGCTCTACAATGAGCAGTTCTTC.